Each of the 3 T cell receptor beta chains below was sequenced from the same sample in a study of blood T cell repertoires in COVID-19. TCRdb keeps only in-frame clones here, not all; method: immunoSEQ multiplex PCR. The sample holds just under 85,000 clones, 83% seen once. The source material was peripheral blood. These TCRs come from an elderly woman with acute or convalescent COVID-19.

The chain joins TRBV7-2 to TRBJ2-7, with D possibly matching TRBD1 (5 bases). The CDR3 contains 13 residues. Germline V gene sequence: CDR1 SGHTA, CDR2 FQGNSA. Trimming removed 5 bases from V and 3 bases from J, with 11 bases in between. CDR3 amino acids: CASSPGADYEQYF. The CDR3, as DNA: TGTGCCAGCAGCCCTGGGGCAGACTACGAGCAGTACTTC.

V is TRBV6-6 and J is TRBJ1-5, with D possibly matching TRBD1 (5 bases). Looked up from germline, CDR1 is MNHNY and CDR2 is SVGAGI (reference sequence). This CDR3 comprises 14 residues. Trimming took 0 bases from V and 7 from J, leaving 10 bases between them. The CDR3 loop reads CASSYSRGDQPQHF. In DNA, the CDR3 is TGTGCCAGCAGTTACTCAAGGGGCGACCAGCCCCAGCATTTT.

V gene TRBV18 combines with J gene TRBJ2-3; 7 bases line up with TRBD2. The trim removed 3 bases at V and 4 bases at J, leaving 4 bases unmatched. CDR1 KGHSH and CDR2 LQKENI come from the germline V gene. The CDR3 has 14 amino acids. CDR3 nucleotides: TGTGCCAGCTCACCTCGGACTAGTCCAGATACGCAGTATTTT. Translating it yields CASSPRTSPDTQYF.